The clone carrying this T cell receptor beta chain was observed a few times. The target antigen is unknown. At the DNA level, this CDR3 is encoded by other sequences in the same sample as well. PCR used 60 Vbeta primers and 13 Jbeta primers. Measured with immunoSEQ multiplex PCR; TCRdb has only the in-frame clones, and not every one. The sample includes hundreds of thousands of clones, nearly 80% seen only once; the top ten take 1.5% to 2%. The data are from a study of cytomegalovirus exposure and HLA in healthy donors. At the level of the study: Earlier findings included more than 95 million unique TCR beta sequences obtained from some 180 million T cells.

Notes on the study in general: In an earlier analysis, about 87% or about 30%: the productive usage of most TCR beta V segments. Some highly shared sequence variants likely arose as a pipeline artifact. While the bulk of TCR sequences proved rare, some public TCRs turned up in many donors.

Sequencing was done on a sample of PBMCs. This TCR came from a male donor in good health and CMV-seronegative.

CDR3 nucleotides: TGTGCCAGCAGTTTACGGGGGTCTACTTCCTACGAGCAGTACTTC. Translation: CASSLRGSTSYEQYF. The chain couples TRBV28 to TRBJ2-7; tentative D call: TRBD2 (6 bases). The V gene lost 2 bases and the J gene lost 1 base, with 12 bases spanning the gap. Germline assignment: CDR1 MDHEN and CDR2 SYDVKM. The CDR3 runs to 15 residues.